This entry concerns a single T cell receptor (beta chain). Its ends do not fully match the called genes, so a read error is possible. Researchers made TCR beta libraries by using iRepertoire HTBI primers and running Arm-PCR on CDR3 regions. TCRdb used MiXCR to reprocess the multiplex PCR reads, holding one entry per CDR3 protein. The sample records about 460,000 distinct CDR3 sequences, roughly 22% being singletons. This entry comes from a study of regulatory T cells in long-lasting Graves disease. Time point reported: persistent/refractory GD, antithyroid drugs over 5 years with positive TRAb. Construction of the TCR library relied on RNA isolated from PBMCs. The CDR3 sequence is 12 residues long. Germline lookup yields CDR1 SGHAT and CDR2 FQNNGV.

The sample consisted of peripheral blood mononuclear cells (PBMCs), taken when the disease was refractory, from a patient treated with antithyroid drugs. The sequence came from a female donor with Graves disease. V gene TRBV11-2 combines with J gene TRBJ2-3, with D possibly matching TRBD2 (6 bases). The CDR3 bases are TGTGCCAGCAGGCGGGACGCAGATATGCAGTATTTT. Its translation is CASRRDADMQYF. Looking up the rest from reference TRBV11-2 and TRBJ2-3 gives the full variable domain: EAGVAQSPRYKIIEKRQSVAFWCNPISGHATLYWYQQILGQGPKLLIQFQNNGVVDDSQLPKDRFSAERLKGVDSTLKIQPAKLEDSAVYLCASRRDADMQYFGPGTRLTVL.